This TCR beta chain was sequenced in a study of shared clonotypes between healthy human individuals. Germline V gene sequence: CDR1 MDHEN, CDR2 SYDVKM. The trim removed 6 bases at V and 3 bases at J, leaving 9 bases unmatched. The CDR3 runs 16 residues. Findings of the study overall: In contrast to clonotypes shared by all four donors, non-shared clonotypes had lower generation probabilities.

The assay was immunoSEQ multiplex PCR, and TCRdb's table has in-frame clones only and misses some. The sample lists about 1,500,000 clones; roughly 97% were seen once. Researchers partitioned CD4+ cells into CD45RA+ naive and CD45RA-negative memory subsets. Remarks on this clone: No antigen is known for it.

The sequencing sample was made of naive CD4+ T cells sorted from blood. Described subset: CD45RA+ positively selected. This TCR was recovered from a young man in good health. The chain joins TRBV28 to TRBJ2-2, with TRBD2 identical over 8 bases. CDR3 bases: TGTGCCAGCAGCGGCCCGGGAGGGACCGACACCGGGGAGCTGTTTTTT. Translation: CASSGPGGTDTGELFF. Full variable domain (remainder filled in from reference TRBV28 and TRBJ2-2): DVKVTQSSRYLVKRTGEKVFLECVQDMDHENMFWYRQDPGLGLRLIYFSYDVKMKEKGDIPEGYSVSREKKERFSLILESASTNQTSMYLCASSGPGGTDTGELFFGEGSRLTVL.